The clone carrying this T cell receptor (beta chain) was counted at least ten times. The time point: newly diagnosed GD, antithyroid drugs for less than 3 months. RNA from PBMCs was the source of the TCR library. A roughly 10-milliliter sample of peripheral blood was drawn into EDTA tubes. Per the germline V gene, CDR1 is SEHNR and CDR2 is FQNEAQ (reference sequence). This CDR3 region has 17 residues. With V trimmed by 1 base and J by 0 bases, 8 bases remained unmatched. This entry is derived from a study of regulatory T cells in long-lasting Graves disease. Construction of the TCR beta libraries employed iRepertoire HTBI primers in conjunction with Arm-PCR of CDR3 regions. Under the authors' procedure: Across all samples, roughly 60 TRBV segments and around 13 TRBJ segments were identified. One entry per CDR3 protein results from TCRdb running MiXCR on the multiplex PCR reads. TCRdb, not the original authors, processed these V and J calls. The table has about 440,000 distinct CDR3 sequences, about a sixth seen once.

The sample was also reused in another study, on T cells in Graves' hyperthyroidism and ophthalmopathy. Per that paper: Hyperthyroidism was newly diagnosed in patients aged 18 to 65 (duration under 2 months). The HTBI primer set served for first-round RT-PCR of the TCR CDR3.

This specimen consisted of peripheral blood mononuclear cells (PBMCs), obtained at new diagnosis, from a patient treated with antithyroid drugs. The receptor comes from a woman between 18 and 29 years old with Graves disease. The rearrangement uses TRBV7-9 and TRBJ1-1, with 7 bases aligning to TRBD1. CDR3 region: CASSLGRDSVLNTEAFF. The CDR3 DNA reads TGTGCCAGCAGCTTAGGCCGGGACAGCGTACTGAACACTGAAGCTTTCTTT.